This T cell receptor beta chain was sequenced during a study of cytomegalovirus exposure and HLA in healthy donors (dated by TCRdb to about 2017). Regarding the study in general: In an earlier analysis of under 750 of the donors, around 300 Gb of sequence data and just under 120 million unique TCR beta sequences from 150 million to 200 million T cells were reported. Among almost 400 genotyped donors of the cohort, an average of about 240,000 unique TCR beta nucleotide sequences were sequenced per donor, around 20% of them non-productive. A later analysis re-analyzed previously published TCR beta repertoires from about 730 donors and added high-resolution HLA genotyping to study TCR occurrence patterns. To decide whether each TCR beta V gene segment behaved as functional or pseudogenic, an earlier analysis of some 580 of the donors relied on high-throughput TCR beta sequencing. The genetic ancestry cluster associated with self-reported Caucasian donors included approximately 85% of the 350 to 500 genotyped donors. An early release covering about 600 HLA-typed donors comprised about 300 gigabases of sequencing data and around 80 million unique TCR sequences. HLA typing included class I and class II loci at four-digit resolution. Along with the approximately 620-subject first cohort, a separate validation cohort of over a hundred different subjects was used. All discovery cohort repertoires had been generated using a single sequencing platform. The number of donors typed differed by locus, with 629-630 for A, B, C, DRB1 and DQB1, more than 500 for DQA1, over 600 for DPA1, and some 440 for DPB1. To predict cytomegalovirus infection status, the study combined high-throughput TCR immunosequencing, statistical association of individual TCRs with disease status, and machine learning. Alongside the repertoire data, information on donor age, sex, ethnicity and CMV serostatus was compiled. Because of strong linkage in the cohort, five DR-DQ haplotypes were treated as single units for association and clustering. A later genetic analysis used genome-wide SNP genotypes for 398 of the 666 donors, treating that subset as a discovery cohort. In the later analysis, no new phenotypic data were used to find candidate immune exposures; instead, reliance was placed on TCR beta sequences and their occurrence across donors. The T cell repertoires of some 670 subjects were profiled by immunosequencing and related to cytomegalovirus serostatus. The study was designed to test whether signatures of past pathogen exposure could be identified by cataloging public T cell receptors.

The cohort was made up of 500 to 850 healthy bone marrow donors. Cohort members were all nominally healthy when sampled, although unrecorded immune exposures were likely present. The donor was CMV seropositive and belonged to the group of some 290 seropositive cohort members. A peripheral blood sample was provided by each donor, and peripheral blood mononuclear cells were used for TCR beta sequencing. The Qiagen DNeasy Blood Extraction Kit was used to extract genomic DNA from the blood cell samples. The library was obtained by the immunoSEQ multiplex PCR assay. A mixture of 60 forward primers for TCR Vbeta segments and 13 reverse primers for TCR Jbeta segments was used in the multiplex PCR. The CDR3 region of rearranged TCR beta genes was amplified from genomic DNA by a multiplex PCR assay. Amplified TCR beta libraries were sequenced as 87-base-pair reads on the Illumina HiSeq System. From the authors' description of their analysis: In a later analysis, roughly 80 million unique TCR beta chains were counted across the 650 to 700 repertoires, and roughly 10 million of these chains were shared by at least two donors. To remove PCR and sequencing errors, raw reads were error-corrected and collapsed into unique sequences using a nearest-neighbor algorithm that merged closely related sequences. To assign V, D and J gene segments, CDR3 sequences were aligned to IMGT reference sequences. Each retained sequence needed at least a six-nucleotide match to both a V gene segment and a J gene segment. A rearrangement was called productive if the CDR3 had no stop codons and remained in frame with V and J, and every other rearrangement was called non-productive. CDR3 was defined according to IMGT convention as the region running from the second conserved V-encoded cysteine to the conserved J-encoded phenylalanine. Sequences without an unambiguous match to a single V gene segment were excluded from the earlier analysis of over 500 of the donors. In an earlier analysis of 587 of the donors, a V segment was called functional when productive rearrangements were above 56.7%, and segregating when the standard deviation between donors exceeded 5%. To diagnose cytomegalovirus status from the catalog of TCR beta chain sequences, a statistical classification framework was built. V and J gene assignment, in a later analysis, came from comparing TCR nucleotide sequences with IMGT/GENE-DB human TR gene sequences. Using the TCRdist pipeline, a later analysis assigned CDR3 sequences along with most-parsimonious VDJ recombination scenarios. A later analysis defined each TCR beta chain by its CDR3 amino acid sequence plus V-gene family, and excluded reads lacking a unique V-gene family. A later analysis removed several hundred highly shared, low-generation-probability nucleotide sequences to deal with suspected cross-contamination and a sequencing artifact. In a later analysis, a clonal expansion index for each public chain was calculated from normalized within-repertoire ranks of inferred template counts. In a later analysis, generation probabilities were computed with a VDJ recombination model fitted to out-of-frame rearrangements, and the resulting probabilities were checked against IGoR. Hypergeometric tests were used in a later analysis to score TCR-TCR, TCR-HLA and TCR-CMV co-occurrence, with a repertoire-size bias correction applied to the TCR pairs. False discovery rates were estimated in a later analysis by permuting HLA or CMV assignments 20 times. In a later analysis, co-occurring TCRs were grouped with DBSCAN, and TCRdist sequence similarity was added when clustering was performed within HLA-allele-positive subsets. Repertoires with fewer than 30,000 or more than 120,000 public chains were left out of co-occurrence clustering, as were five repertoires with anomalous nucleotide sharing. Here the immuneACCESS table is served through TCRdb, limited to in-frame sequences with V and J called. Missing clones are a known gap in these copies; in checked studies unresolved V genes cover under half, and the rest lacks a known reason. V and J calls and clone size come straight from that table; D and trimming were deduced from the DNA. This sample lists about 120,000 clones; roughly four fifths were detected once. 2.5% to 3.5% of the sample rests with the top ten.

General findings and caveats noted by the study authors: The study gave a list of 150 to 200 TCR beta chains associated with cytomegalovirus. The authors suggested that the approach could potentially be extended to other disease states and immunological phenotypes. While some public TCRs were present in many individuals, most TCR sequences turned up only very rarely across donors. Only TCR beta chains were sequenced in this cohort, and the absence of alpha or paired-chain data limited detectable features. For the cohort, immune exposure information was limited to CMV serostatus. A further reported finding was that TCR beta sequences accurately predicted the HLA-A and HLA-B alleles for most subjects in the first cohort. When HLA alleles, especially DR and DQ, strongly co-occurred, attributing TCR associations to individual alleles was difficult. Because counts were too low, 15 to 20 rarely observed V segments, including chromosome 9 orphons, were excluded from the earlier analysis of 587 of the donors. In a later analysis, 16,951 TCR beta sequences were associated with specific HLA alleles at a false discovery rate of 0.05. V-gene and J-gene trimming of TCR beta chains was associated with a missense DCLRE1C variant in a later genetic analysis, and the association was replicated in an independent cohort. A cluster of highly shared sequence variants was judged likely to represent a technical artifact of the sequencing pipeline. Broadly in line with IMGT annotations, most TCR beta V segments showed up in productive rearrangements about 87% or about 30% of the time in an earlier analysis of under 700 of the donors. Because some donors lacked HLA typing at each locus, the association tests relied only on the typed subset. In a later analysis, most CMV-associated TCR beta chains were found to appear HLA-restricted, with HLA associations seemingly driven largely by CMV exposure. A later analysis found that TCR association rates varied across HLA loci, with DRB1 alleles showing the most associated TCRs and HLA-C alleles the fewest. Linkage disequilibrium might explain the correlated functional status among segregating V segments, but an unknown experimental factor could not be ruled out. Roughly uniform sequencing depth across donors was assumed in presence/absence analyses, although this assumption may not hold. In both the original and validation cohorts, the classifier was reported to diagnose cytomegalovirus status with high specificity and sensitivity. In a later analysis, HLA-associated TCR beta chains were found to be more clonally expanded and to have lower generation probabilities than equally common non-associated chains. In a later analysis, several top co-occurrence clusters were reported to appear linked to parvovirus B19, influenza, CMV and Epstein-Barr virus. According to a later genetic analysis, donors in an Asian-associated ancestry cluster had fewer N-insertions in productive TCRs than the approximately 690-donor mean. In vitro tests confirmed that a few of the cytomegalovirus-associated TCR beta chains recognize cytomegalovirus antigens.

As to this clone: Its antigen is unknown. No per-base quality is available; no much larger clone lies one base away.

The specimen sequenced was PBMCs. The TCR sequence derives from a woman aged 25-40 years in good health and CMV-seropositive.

CDR3 reads: CASSLEAGGSEAFF. The DNA sequence reads TGTGCCAGCAGCTTAGAGGCAGGGGGGTCTGAAGCTTTCTTT. The chain joins TRBV7-6 to TRBJ1-1; 7 junctional bases match TRBD1. V has 1 base trimmed and J has 6 bases trimmed; junction bases matching no gene number 5. The CDR3 runs 14 amino acids, cysteine and phenylalanine included. Only the CDR3 part of the read is kept: 42 bases, read in frame from the first base. In the germline V gene, CDR1 corresponds to SGHVS and CDR2 to FNYEAQ.